This T cell receptor beta chain is drawn from a study of graft-versus-host responses after intestinal transplantation. Study at large: Multivisceral, liver-intestinal, or isolated intestinal transplants were given to recipients. Findings of the study overall: Allografts of patients with graft-donor T cell macrochimerism showed high graft-versus-host to host-versus-graft clone ratios.

Some clones are missing from TCRdb's copy, which holds only in-frame ones; the method was immunoSEQ multiplex PCR. The sample contains approximately 100,000 clones, 85% to 90% of which appear only once. Details on this clone: The antigen is unknown.

CDR3 length: 13 residues. The V gene end was trimmed by 5 bases and the J gene end by 6 bases; junction bases not matched to a gene: 4. Germline V CDR1 and CDR2: MNHEY, SMNVEV (reference sequence). This chain links TRBV27 with TRBJ1-5; 7 bases line up with TRBD1. This specimen consisted of unstimulated CD4+ T cells sorted from spleen or lymph node cells, obtained before intestinal transplant. This clonotype originated in a human donor who received an intestinal transplant. CDR3 DNA sequence: TGTGCCAGCAGTGGGACAGTTCGTCAGCCCCAGCATTTT. Encoded protein: CASSGTVRQPQHF.